Listed below are T cell receptor beta chains from one sample, sequenced in a study of chemoradiotherapy in HPV16-positive cancers. TCRdb's copy holds only in-frame clones and misses some; the assay was immunoSEQ multiplex PCR. Here the sample spans more than 30,000 clones, 80% to 90% being singletons. The input for sequencing was blood, taken from a patient who underwent chemoradiotherapy. The receptors come from a human donor with HPV-associated anogenital cancer. The conserved cysteine and the conserved F or W are not part of the CDR3 here.

TRBJ1-1,TRBV5-6,ASSRDYRGDTEAF
TRBJ1-2,TRBV9,ASSASSTGPYGYT
TRBJ1-5,TRBV7-2,ASSLAGQGNNQPQH
TRBJ1-2,TRBV5-4,ASSFGLADGYT
TRBJ1-4,TRBV12-1,ASRSPRRGNEKLF
TRBJ2-3,TRBV29-1,SVEGLGRGGPDTQY
TRBJ1-1,TRBV6-5,ASSYSRQNTEAF
TRBJ2-6,TRBV4-3,ASSQDRDSGANVLT
TRBJ1-1,TRBV6-6,ASSRPGTGGTEAF
TRBJ2-3,TRBV6-4,ASSVTSGSTDTQY
TRBJ2-1,TRBV7-9,ASSLSFSYNEQF
TRBJ2-1,TRBV7-6,ASSFGQINEQF
TRBJ2-2,TRBV13,ASSSRTHGIGELF
TRBJ2-1,TRBV5-5,ASSLGQGGPYNEQF
TRBJ1-3,TRBV25-1,ASTRSGSPGNTIY
TRBJ1-6,TRBV6-1,ASSEAGRYSPLH
TRBJ1-2,TRBV21-1,ASSKVGGANYGYT
TRBJ1-3,TRBV7-2,ASSLPPAGRTGNTIY
TRBJ1-2,TRBV14,ASSPPGNPTRVGGYT
TRBJ1-2,TRBV27,ASSRDGQGARGYT
TRBJ1-2,TRBV4-3,ASSQADRDGGYT
TRBJ2-1,TRBV7-8,ASSSTGVHNEQF
TRBJ2-5,TRBV5-1,ASSSQGVAGETQY
TRBJ2-7,TRBV5-6,ASSPRDLIYEQY
TRBJ2-3,TRBV30,AWSVLPADTQY
TRBJ1-5,TRBV6-5,ASSYRQLNQPQH
TRBJ1-3,TRBV11-2,ASRRTGTISGNTIY
TRBJ1-2,TRBV29-1,SVDLTQGNYGYT
NA,TRBV5-4,ASSLDRGFYEQY
TRBJ1-2,TRBV20-1,SARDSSDYT
TRBJ2-7,TRBV6-1,ASSPGTGLSYEQY
TRBJ2-7,TRBV2,ASMRGREGQY
TRBJ2-1,TRBV10-3,AIGASGVVNEQF
TRBJ2-7,TRBV27,ASSLSIAGGAYEQY
TRBJ1-1,TRBV5-1,ASSPQGVFEAF
TRBJ1-2,TRBV27,ASSFKAANYGYT
TRBJ1-1,TRBV5-4,ASSRRDRGSTEAF
TRBJ2-1,TRBV7-3,ASSLLRQKEQF
TRBJ2-3,TRBV13,ASSLPGTDTQY
TRBJ1-1,TRBV2,ASNRGGRGTEAF
TRBJ2-1,TRBV6-5,ASSYRTSAVNEQF
TRBJ2-2,TRBV7-9,ASSLSQGSTGELF
TRBJ2-2,TRBV29-1,SVAGRDRGYTGELF
TRBJ2-5,TRBV30,AWSVDWRETQY
TRBJ2-1,TRBV7-3,ASSRPGRNEQF
TRBJ2-3,TRBV5-1,ASSLWLSTDTQY
TRBJ2-1,TRBV5-8,ASRPLAGSLF
TRBJ2-7,TRBV5-4,ASSAGSGGGSYEQY
TRBJ2-7,TRBV6-5,ASSYWIRAAPYEQY
TRBJ2-7,TRBV6-1,ASSEEVARVGEQY
TRBJ2-7,TRBV7-9,ASSLGTRYEQY
TRBJ2-2,TRBV5-1,ASSLDVRIGTGELF
TRBJ1-5,TRBV7-2,ASSWTPSNQPQH
TRBJ2-7,TRBV6-5,ASTQTGIGYEQY
TRBJ2-5,TRBV7-2,ASSLAVQETQY
TRBJ2-6,TRBV5-4,ASSPTPTGANVLT
TRBJ1-1,TRBV25-1,ASSTGGNTEAF
TRBJ1-4,TRBV6-5,ATRDRGNEKLF
TRBJ2-5,TRBV9,ASSFGTTLSQETQY